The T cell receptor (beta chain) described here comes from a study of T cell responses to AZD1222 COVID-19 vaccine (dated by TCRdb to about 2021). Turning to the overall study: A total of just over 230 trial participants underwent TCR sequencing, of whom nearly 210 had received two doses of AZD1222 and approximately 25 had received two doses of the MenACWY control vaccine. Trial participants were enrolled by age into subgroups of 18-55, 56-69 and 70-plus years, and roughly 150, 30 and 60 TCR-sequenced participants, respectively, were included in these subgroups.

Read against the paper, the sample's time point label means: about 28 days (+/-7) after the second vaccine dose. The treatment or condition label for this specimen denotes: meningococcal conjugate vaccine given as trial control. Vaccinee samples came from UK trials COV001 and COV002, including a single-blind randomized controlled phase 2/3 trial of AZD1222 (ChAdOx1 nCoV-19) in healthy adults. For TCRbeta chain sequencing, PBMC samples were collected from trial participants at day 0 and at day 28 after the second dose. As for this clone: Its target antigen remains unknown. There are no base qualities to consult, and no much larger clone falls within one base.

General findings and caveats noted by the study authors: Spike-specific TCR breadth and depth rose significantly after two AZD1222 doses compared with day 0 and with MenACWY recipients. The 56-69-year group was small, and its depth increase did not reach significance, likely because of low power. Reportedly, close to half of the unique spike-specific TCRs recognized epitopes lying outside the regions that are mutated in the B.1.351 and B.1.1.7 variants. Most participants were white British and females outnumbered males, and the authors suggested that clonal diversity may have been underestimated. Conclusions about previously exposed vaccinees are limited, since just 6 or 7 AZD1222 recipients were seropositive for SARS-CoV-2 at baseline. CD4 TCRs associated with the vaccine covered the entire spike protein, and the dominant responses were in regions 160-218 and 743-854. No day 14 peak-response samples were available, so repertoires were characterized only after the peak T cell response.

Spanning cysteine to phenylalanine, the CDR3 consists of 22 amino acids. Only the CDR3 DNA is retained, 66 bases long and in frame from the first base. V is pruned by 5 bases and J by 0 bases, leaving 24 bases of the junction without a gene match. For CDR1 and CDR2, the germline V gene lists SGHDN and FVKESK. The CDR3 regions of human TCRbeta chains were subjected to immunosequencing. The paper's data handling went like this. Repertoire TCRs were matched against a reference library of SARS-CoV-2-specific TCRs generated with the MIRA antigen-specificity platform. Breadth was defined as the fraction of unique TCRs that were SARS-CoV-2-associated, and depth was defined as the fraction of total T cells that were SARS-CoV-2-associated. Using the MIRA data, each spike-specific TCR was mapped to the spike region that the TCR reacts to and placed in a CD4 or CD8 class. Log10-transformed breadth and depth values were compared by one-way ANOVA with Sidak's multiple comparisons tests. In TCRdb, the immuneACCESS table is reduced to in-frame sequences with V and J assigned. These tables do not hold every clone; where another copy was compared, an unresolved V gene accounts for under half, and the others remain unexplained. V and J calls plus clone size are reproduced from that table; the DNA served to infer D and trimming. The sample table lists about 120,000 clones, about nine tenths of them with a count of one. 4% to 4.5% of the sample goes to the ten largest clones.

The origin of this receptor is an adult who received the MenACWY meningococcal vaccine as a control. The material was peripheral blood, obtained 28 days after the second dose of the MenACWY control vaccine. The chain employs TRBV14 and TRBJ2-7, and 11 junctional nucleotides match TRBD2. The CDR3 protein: CASSAQASSGRTTIRSSYEQYF. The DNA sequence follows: TGTGCCAGCAGCGCACAAGCATCTAGCGGGAGGACTACTATAAGGAGCTCCTACGAGCAGTACTTC.